What follows are 29 T cell receptor beta chains derived from one specimen sequenced in a study of immune characterization of retroperitoneal liposarcoma. In TCRdb, the PCR reads were re-called with MiXCR into one record per CDR3 protein. The sample carries some 10,000 distinct CDR3 sequences, around 24% recorded once. Specimen: tumor tissue. These receptors all come from a female donor with retroperitoneal liposarcoma.

In its sample, this clonotype ranks as medium-sized. The genes are TRBV7-2 and TRBJ2-1; 9 nucleotides match TRBD2. Near its end, the DNA agrees better with TRBJ2-7, so the J call may be wrong. This CDR3 comprises 14 residues. The germline CDR1 and CDR2 sequences are SGHTA and FQGNSA. The CDR3 DNA reads as TGTGCCAGCAGCCGGACTAGCGACCACAATGAGCAGTACTTC. Translation: CASSRTSDHNEQYF.

The rearrangement joins TRBV7-2 to TRBJ2-1; 7 bases are shared with TRBD2. CDR3 length equals 11 residues. CDR1 and CDR2 (germline): SGHTA, FQGNSA. After removal of 6 bases from V and 10 bases from J, the junction contained 3 bases not matched to a gene. The CDR3 bases are TGTGCCAGCAGAGTAGCGGGCGAGCAGTTCTTC. Residues: CASRVAGEQFF.

This clonotype was seen a few times. V usage is TRBV12-3 or TRBV12-4 and J usage is TRBJ2-3, with a tentative D call TRBD1 (6 bases). The V end lost 3 bases, the J end lost 4 bases, and 11 bases lay between the germline ends. The length of the CDR3 is 14 residues. Written as DNA, the CDR3 is TGTGCCAGCAGTTTGAGGGGGATTCCAGATACGCAGTATTTT. Translation: CASSLRGIPDTQYF.

Judged by abundance, this clonotype is medium-sized. This chain uses TRBV7-2 with TRBJ2-1, with D maybe TRBD1 (6 bases). From germline, CDR1 is SGHTA and CDR2 FQGNSA. This CDR3 is 17 amino acids long. Trimming stripped 2 bases from V and 10 bases from J, with 24 bases between. CDR3 sequence reads: CASSLFVSTGYSYEQFF. The CDR3 bases are TGTGCCAGCAGCTTATTCGTGTCGACAGGCTACTCCTACGAGCAGTTCTTC.

This clonotype turned up a few times. The rearrangement links TRBV7-8 to TRBJ2-5, with 7 bases matching TRBD2. Germline V gives CDR1 SGHVS, CDR2 FQNEAQ. V dropped 4 bases and J dropped 2; count of bases not matched to a gene: 16. This CDR3 has 18 amino acids. In DNA form, the CDR3 reads TGTGCCAGCAGCTCCGGCCGCCGTCAGCGGGGTCCGCAAGAGACCCAGTACTTC. Translation: CASSSGRRQRGPQETQYF.

This clonotype has a count of ten or more. The chain employs TRBV24-1 and TRBJ2-1; D is unclear. The end of the DNA fits TRBJ2-7 better, so the J call may be wrong. The CDR3 loop spans 12 amino acids. CDR1 is KGHDR and CDR2 is SFDVKD in the germline V gene. In DNA, the CDR3 is TGTGCCACCAGTGATTTCCGACTTGAGCAGTACTTC. Amino acid sequence: CATSDFRLEQYF.

The CDR3: CASVRGQGPYEQFF. For the CDR3, the DNA is TGTGCCAGCGTCAGGGGACAGGGCCCCTACGAGCAGTTCTTC. The chain employs TRBV6-1 and TRBJ2-1, with TRBD1 identical over 9 bases. With V trimmed by 8 bases and J by 10 bases, 12 bases remained unmatched. In germline, CDR1 is MNHNS, CDR2 SASEGT. CDR3 size: 14 residues.

This clonotype was detected only a few times. The rearrangement uses TRBV12-3 or TRBV12-4 and TRBJ2-3, with a weak D call TRBD1 (5 bases). The CDR3 is 16 residues long. V dropped 3 bases and J dropped 0 bases, with 13 bases sitting between them. This chain's CDR3 is CASSFGARTSTDTQYF. CDR3 coding DNA: TGTGCCAGCAGTTTTGGGGCGCGCACTAGCACAGATACGCAGTATTTT.

Relative to its sample, this clonotype is medium-sized (0.01 to 0.1%). The V and J genes are TRBV12-3 or TRBV12-4 and TRBJ2-1; 9 nucleotides align to TRBD1. With V trimmed by 5 bases and J by 9 bases, 5 bases remained unmatched. This CDR3 region has 13 residues. In DNA form, the CDR3 reads TGTGCCAGCAGTGCGTTGACAGGGGGTGAGCAGTTCTTC. This sequence encodes CASSALTGGEQFF.

This clonotype was seen once. The chain links TRBV7-2 to TRBJ2-1; 8 bases are a match to TRBD1. The J call is in doubt because the DNA end fits TRBJ2-7 better. The CDR3 spans 15 residues. Germline V CDR1 and CDR2: SGHTA, FQGNSA. CDR3 nucleotide sequence: TGTGCCAGCAGCTTGAACAGGGGGGCCTACAATGAGCAGTACTTC. It translates to CASSLNRGAYNEQYF.

This clonotype ranks as medium-sized. The chain couples TRBV6-6 to TRBJ2-5; D not certain. The V gene's germline CDR1 is MNHNY and CDR2 SVGAGI (reference sequence). Trimming took 0 bases from V and 1 from J, leaving 3 bases between them. This CDR3 has 13 amino acids. In DNA form, the CDR3 reads TGTGCCAGCAGTTACTCGGCCCAAGAGACCCAGTACTTC. This gives the protein CASSYSAQETQYF.

This clonotype is medium-sized within its sample. The V and J genes are TRBV7-2 and TRBJ2-6; 7 nucleotides align to TRBD1. The CDR3 has 15 residues. CDR1 and CDR2 from the germline V gene are SGHTA and FQGNSA. V shed 4 bases, J shed 2 bases, and the junction held 2 bases outside the gene matches. The CDR3 DNA is TGTGCCAGCAGCTCTGACAGGGCTGGGGCCAACGTCCTGACTTTC. Protein product: CASSSDRAGANVLTF.

The table lists this clonotype with many counts. For the CDR3, the DNA is TGTGCCAGCAGTTTATCAAGCCTAGCGGGAGACGGGTCGTACAATGAGCAGTTCTTC. Its protein product is CASSLSSLAGDGSYNEQFF. This sequence joins TRBV27 and TRBJ2-3; 10 positions agree with TRBD2. The J call is in doubt because the DNA end fits TRBJ2-1 better. Germline loops: CDR1 MNHEY, CDR2 SMNVEV (reference sequence). The CDR3 consists of 19 residues.

V is TRBV6-1 and J is TRBJ2-5, with D possibly being TRBD1 or TRBD2 (5 bases each). Matching the DNA end better, TRBJ2-1 makes the J call doubtful. CDR3 length: 14 amino acids. Germline V gives CDR1 MNHNS, CDR2 SASEGT. CDR3 amino acids: CASSEALGGYEQFF. For the CDR3, the DNA is TGTGCCAGCAGTGAAGCGCTTGGGGGTTACGAGCAGTTCTTC.

This clonotype is labeled medium-sized (0.01 to 0.1%). The chain uses TRBV27 and TRBJ2-7; 10 bases fit TRBD2. V was pared by 8 bases and J by 3 bases, with 7 bases of the junction left unmatched. This CDR3 contains 14 residues. The germline CDR1 and CDR2 sequences are MNHEY and SMNVEV (reference sequence). CDR3 in amino acids: CASRRTSGGYEQYF. The DNA for the CDR3 is TGTGCCAGCCGGAGGACTAGCGGTGGCTACGAGCAGTACTTC.

This clonotype has more than one count but fewer than ten. This rearrangement joins TRBV7-2 to TRBJ2-1, with D possibly being TRBD1 (6 bases). The V end lost 1 base, the J end lost 13 bases, and 17 bases lay between the germline ends. The germline gives CDR1 SGHTA, CDR2 FQGNSA. The CDR3 contains 14 residues. The CDR3 reads CASSLDSGVETQFF. In nucleotides, the CDR3 is TGTGCCAGCAGCTTAGATTCAGGGGTAGAGACCCAGTTCTTC.

In its sample, this clonotype was seen many times. The rearrangement joins TRBV6-1 to TRBJ2-3; D is possibly TRBD2 (7 bases). CDR3 length: 15 residues. V was shortened by 7 bases and J by 3 bases, with 17 bases between the two germline ends. Germline V gives CDR1 MNHNS, CDR2 SASEGT. CDR3 amino acids: CASKTGGRGTDTQYF. The CDR3, as DNA: TGTGCCAGCAAGACGGGGGGAAGGGGGACAGATACGCAGTATTTT.

The V call is TRBV6-1, the J call TRBJ2-5; D assignment may be TRBD1 or TRBD2 (7 bases each). V was cut by 8 bases and J by 11 bases, with 30 bases left in between. The CDR3 runs to 16 residues. Germline-derived CDR1 and CDR2 are MNHNS and SASEGT. The CDR3, as DNA: TGTGCCAGCTCCCAGGGGGAGGGAGCTGCCTACAATGAGCAGTACTTC. This encodes CASSQGEGAAYNEQYF.

This clonotype was seen repeatedly, ten times or more. V usage is TRBV6-1 and J usage is TRBJ2-3; 12 bases map to TRBD2. The CDR3 extends over 17 amino acids. The germline gives CDR1 MNHNS, CDR2 SASEGT. The junction had 11 bases not matched to a gene; V was cut back by 6 bases and J by 4 bases. The chain's CDR3 is CASRARLAGARADTQYF. The CDR3 DNA reads TGTGCCAGCAGGGCCAGACTAGCGGGGGCGCGAGCAGATACGCAGTATTTT.

This clonotype rates as medium-sized. The DNA for the CDR3 is TGTGCCAGCACCTTTACCGGGAGTGACAATGAGCAGTACTTC. This sequence encodes CASTFTGSDNEQYF. This chain joins TRBV7-6 and TRBJ2-1; a weak D match, TRBD2 (6 bases). The end of the DNA aligns better with TRBJ2-7, so the J call may be wrong. There are 14 residues in the CDR3. Germline CDR1 and CDR2: SGHVS and FNYEAQ.

The sample holds many counts of this clonotype. This chain links TRBV11-2 with TRBJ2-5, with TRBD2 matching over 9 bases. The length of the CDR3 is 15 residues. With V trimmed by 2 bases and J by 1 base, 2 bases remained unmatched. The germline V gene encodes CDR1 SGHAT and CDR2 FQNNGV. The DNA for the CDR3 is TGTGCCAGCAGCTTACTAGCGGGGCCCCAAGAGACCCAGTACTTC. It yields the protein CASSLLAGPQETQYF.

The J gene is TRBJ2-1, the V gene TRBV7-2; TRBD1 aligns across 8 bases. Germline CDR1 and CDR2: SGHTA and FQGNSA. The CDR3 has 14 residues. The ends lost 5 bases at V and 3 bases at J; junction bases unmatched: 3. DNA for the CDR3: TGTGCCAGCAGCACGGGACAGGTCTACAATGAGCAGTTCTTC. Protein product: CASSTGQVYNEQFF. The variable domain in full, completed from reference TRBV7-2 and TRBJ2-1, reads GAGVSQSPSNKVTEKGKDVELRCDPISGHTALYWYRQSLGQGLEFLIYFQGNSAPDKSGLPSDRFSAERTGGSVSTLTIQRTQQEDSAVYLCASSTGQVYNEQFFGPGTRLTVL.

By share, this clonotype ranks as medium-sized (0.01 to 0.1%). The rearrangement uses TRBV7-2 and TRBJ2-3; D perhaps matches TRBD2 (5 bases). Trimming removed 4 bases from V and 0 bases from J, with 14 bases in between. The CDR3 has 16 amino acids. CDR1 is SGHTA and CDR2 is FQGNSA in the germline V gene. The DNA of the CDR3 is TGTGCCAGCAGCTCACAGCGGACTCTAAGCACAGATACGCAGTATTTT. Encoded protein: CASSSQRTLSTDTQYF. The full variable domain, completed using reference TRBV7-2 and TRBJ2-3, is GAGVSQSPSNKVTEKGKDVELRCDPISGHTALYWYRQSLGQGLEFLIYFQGNSAPDKSGLPSDRFSAERTGGSVSTLTIQRTQQEDSAVYLCASSSQRTLSTDTQYFGPGTRLTVL.

This clonotype was counted a few times. The chain links TRBV6-1 to TRBJ2-5; 10 nucleotides line up with TRBD2. Per the germline V gene, CDR1 is MNHNS and CDR2 is SASEGT. V was clipped by 6 bases and J by 3 bases; unmatched bases: 7. This CDR3 has 15 amino acids. The CDR3 loop reads CASSPWTSGEETQYF. In DNA, the CDR3 is TGTGCCAGCAGCCCTTGGACTAGCGGAGAAGAGACCCAGTACTTC.

This clonotype has more than one count but fewer than ten. The V gene is TRBV6-1, the J gene TRBJ1-1; D unresolved. The germline V gene encodes CDR1 MNHNS and CDR2 SASEGT. The V end was cut by 3 bases, the J end by 5 bases, with 13 bases between. The CDR3 is made up of 14 amino acids. DNA for the CDR3: TGTGCCAGCAGTGACAGGTCCACGGGGACTGAAGCTTTCTTT. Its translation is CASSDRSTGTEAFF.

This clonotype was counted a few times. This chain uses TRBV11-3 with TRBJ2-7; maybe TRBD2 (5 bases). Germline V lookup: CDR1 SGHNT, CDR2 YENEEA. Between the trimmed V and J ends, which lost 3 bases and 5 bases, there was a span of 8 bases. The CDR3 contains 12 residues. CDR3 nucleotides: TGTGCCAGCAGCTTTGTCGGGGACGAGCAGTACTTC. Translated: CASSFVGDEQYF.

This chain connects TRBV11-2 to TRBJ2-1; possible D gene TRBD2, 5 bases. The germline V gene has CDR1 SGHAT and CDR2 FQNNGV. CDR3 size: 14 residues. The germline V and J ends were trimmed by 5 bases and 10 bases, with 18 bases remaining between them. Here the CDR3 DNA reads TGTGCCAGCAGCCGCCAACTAGGGTTCTACGAGCAGTTCTTC. It translates to CASSRQLGFYEQFF. Full variable domain (remainder filled in from reference TRBV11-2 and TRBJ2-1): EAGVAQSPRYKIIEKRQSVAFWCNPISGHATLYWYQQILGQGPKLLIQFQNNGVVDDSQLPKDRFSAERLKGVDSTLKIQPAKLEDSAVYLCASSRQLGFYEQFFGPGTRLTVL.

The V and J genes are TRBV6-1 and TRBJ2-5; possible D gene TRBD1, 6 bases. The DNA end lines up better with TRBJ2-1; the J call may be wrong. The CDR3 contains 17 residues. Germline values: CDR1 MNHNS, CDR2 SASEGT. In DNA, the CDR3 is TGTGCCAGCAGCAAGATCCCGGGACATCCTCCAGTTGGTGAGCAGTTCTTC. It translates to CASSKIPGHPPVGEQFF.

This clonotype has a handful of counts. This sequence joins TRBV27 and TRBJ2-1, with D tentatively TRBD1 (5 bases). Germline V gives CDR1 MNHEY, CDR2 SMNVEV (reference sequence). V gave up 9 bases and J gave up 5 bases, with 17 bases separating them. The CDR3 totals 14 residues. The CDR3 region has the DNA TGTGCCAGTAATTTTCTGGTAGGGGACAATGAGCAGTTCTTC. It yields the protein CASNFLVGDNEQFF.